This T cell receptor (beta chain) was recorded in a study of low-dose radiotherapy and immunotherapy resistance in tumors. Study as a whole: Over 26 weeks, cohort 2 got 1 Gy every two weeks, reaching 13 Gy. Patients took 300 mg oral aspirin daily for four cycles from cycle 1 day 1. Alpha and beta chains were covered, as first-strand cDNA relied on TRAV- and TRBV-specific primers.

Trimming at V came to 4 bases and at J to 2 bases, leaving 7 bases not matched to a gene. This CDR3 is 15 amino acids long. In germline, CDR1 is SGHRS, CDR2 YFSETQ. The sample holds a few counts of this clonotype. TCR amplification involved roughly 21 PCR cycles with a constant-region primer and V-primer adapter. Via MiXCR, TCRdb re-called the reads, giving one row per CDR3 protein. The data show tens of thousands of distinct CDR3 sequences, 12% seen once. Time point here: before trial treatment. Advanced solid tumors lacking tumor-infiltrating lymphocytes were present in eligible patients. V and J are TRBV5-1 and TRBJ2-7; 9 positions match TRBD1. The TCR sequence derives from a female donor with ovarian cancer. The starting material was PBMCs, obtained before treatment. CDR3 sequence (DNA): TGCGCCAGCAGCGGGGGACAGGGAATCACCTACGAGCAGTACTTC. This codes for CASSGGQGITYEQYF.